The 5 T cell receptor beta chains presented below share a single source sample, sequenced in a study of T cell responses to AZD1222 COVID-19 vaccine. Sequencing was performed with immunoSEQ multiplex PCR; in TCRdb, only in-frame clones are kept and a portion is missing. The sample yields about 120,000 clones, 85% to 90% seen once. Sequencing used peripheral blood, obtained 28 days after the second AZD1222 dose. These receptors were taken from an adult who received the AZD1222 COVID-19 vaccine.

The rearrangement joins TRBV11-2 to TRBJ2-1; TRBD2 agrees at 11 bases. The ends lost 3 bases at V and 3 bases at J; junction bases unmatched: 4. The V gene's germline CDR1 is SGHAT and CDR2 FQNNGV. The CDR3 is made up of 16 amino acids. DNA of the CDR3: TGTGCCAGCAGCTTCTGGACTAGCGGGTTCTACAATGAGCAGTTCTTC. The encoded protein is CASSFWTSGFYNEQFF.

The rearrangement joins TRBV28 to TRBJ2-7; D unclear. This CDR3 contains 14 residues. Germline assignment: CDR1 MDHEN and CDR2 SYDVKM. V was pared by 3 bases and J by 0 bases, with 9 bases between. The CDR3: CASSFSSPSYEQYF. The CDR3 DNA reads TGTGCCAGCAGTTTCAGTTCACCCTCCTACGAGCAGTACTTC.

This sequence joins TRBV6-5 and TRBJ1-1; the D is unclear. Trimming stripped 6 bases from V and 8 bases from J, with 22 bases between. The V gene's germline CDR1 is MNHEY and CDR2 SVGAGI. The CDR3 length is 15 residues. CDR3 protein: CASSASPMGRGEAFF. For the CDR3, the DNA is TGTGCCAGCAGCGCATCACCGATGGGCCGGGGAGAAGCTTTCTTT.

V and J are TRBV30 and TRBJ1-5, with 9 nucleotides matching TRBD1. This CDR3 comprises 14 residues. In germline, CDR1 is GTSNPN, CDR2 SVGIG (reference sequence). The junction had 5 bases not matched to a gene; V was cut back by 2 bases and J by 6 bases. The DNA of the CDR3 is TGTGCCTGGAGTATTACAGGGGGCGTTCAGCCCCAGCATTTT. Its protein is CAWSITGGVQPQHF. The full variable domain, completed using reference TRBV30 and TRBJ1-5, is SQTIHQWPATLVQPVGSPLSLECTVEGTSNPNLYWYRQAAGRGLQLLFYSVGIGQISSEVPQNLSASRPQDRQFILSSKKLLLSDSGFYLCAWSITGGVQPQHFGDGTRLSIL.

Worth noting for this clone: Other nucleotide sequences from this sample produce the same CDR3. This chain joins TRBV13 and TRBJ2-1; no firm D call. Looked up from germline, CDR1 is PRHDT and CDR2 is FYEKMQ (reference sequence). The CDR3 is 12 amino acids. Trimming shortened V by 1 base and J by 12 bases, and 10 bases separated the two germline ends. For the CDR3, the DNA is TGTGCCAGCAGCTTAGCTGGGGTGGGGCAGTTCTTC. It specifies CASSLAGVGQFF. The entire variable domain, with the rest obtained from reference TRBV13 and TRBJ2-1, is as follows: AAGVIQSPRHLIKEKRETATLKCYPIPRHDTVYWYQQGPGQDPQFLISFYEKMQSDKGSIPDRFSAQQFSDYHSELNMSSLELGDSALYFCASSLAGVGQFFGPGTRLTVL.